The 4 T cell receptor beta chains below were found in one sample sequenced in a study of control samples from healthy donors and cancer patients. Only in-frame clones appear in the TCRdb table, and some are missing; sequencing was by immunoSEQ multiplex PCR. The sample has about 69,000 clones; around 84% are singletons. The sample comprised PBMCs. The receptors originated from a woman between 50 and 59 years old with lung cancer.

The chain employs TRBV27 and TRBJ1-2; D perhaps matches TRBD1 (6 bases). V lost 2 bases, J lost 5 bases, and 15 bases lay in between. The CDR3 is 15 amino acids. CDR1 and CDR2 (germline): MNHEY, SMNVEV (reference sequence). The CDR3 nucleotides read TGTGCCAGCAGTTTACAACAGGGTATCTGGTATGGCTACACCTTC. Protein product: CASSLQQGIWYGYTF.

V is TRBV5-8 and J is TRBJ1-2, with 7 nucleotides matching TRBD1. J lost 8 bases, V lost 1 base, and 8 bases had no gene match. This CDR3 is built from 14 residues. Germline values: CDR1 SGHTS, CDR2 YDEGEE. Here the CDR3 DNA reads TGTGCCAGCAGCTTGTCCATAGGGGGCTACGGCTACACCTTC. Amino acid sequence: CASSLSIGGYGYTF. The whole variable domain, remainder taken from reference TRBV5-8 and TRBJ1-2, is EAGVTQSPTHLIKTRGQQATLRCSPISGHTSVYWYQQALGLGLQFLLWYDEGEERNRGNFPPRFSGRQFPNYSSELNVNALELEDSALYLCASSLSIGGYGYTFGSGTRLTVV.

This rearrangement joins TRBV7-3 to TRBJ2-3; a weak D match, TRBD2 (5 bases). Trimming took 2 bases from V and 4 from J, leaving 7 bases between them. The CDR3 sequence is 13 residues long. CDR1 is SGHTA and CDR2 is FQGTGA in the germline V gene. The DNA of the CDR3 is TGTGCCAGCAGCTTACGAGGGCCAGATACGCAGTATTTT. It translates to CASSLRGPDTQYF.

The CDR3 loop is CASSSQGANYGYTF. The DNA of the CDR3 is TGTGCCAGCAGTTCACAGGGAGCTAACTATGGCTACACCTTC. The chain recombines TRBV2 with TRBJ1-2, with a weak D call TRBD1 (6 bases). Germline CDR1 SNHLY, CDR2 FYNNEI. The V gene lost 5 bases and the J gene lost 0 bases, with 10 bases spanning the gap. This CDR3 contains 14 residues.